The T cell receptor beta chain under discussion was sequenced for a study of blood T cell repertoires in COVID-19 (TCRdb year 2020). Study-level background: Samples covering the acute and convalescent phases of COVID-19 were provided by collaborators in the United States, Italy and Spain. The material from the prospective study consisted of cDNA or gDNA derived from T cells, B-cell-depleted T cells, or PBMCs. Subjects who had been exposed to COVID-19, were actively infected with it, or had recovered from it provided the deeply sampled blood TCRbeta repertoires that made up the dataset. The repertoires were made available in a free public database intended to serve as a resource for research on the immune response to SARS-CoV-2. The samples were drawn from two sources: the first 160 participants of the ongoing ImmuneRACE study, and approximately 1,300 subjects contributed by 6 global collaborators. A de-identified subject ID, COVID-19 status, age in years and sex were almost always included in the sample metadata. Where available, HLA class I and class II types were taken from metadata supplied by the sample provider and were not determined by assay-based typing.

Participants in the prospective study were aged roughly 18 to 89 years, lived in some 24 United States geographic areas, and enrolled through a virtual design. In the prospective study, cohorts were assigned on the basis of participant-reported clinical history obtained from a screening survey and a study questionnaire. Recovered participants in ImmuneRACE Cohort 3 were defined by two consecutive negative NP/OP PCR tests, clearance by a healthcare professional, or resolution of symptoms. Mobile phlebotomists in the prospective study collected whole blood, serum and a nasopharyngeal or oropharyngeal swab from every participant. Over a roughly 2-month period, participants in the prospective study had the option of providing additional blood draws and questionnaires. Before DNA extraction, prospective study blood samples were shipped either frozen or at room temperature. CDR3 length: 14 amino acids, cysteine to phenylalanine. Only the CDR3 DNA stays, 42 bases, in frame from base 1. CDR1 and CDR2, looked up from the germline V gene (reference sequence), are MNHEY and SMNVEV. V lost 10 bases and J lost 2 bases, and the count of bases not matched to a germline gene is 11.

TCRbeta CDR3 regions were amplified from genomic DNA using the immunoSEQ Assay, a bias-controlled multiplex PCR. The study's processing was this. The number of nucleated cells in each sample was estimated from the amplification of reference gene primers within the assay. Sequence reads were collapsed and filtered to measure the absolute abundance of every unique TCRbeta CDR3 rearrangement. For each sample, productive Simpson clonality was calculated by taking the square root of Simpson's diversity index across productive rearrangements. Sourced from immuneACCESS, this table was stored by TCRdb with only in-frame sequences that have V and J called. A share of the clones is absent; for the studies checked, an unresolved V gene accounts for under half, and the remainder has no known explanation. V, J and clone size reflect that table, while D and trimming were determined from the DNA. Across this sample there are under 150,000 clones, with 75% to 80% seen only once. Over 2.5% of the sample is held by the ten biggest clonotypes.

General findings and caveats noted by the study authors: How much clinical and demographic metadata was included differed by source and by participant, and the metadata was provided uncurated.

This clone has a handful of counts. The target of this receptor is not known. The sample holds no much larger clone one base away, and base qualities are not on file. Sample: PBMCs or T cells enriched from blood (not recorded which). The chain employs TRBV27 and TRBJ2-7; a stretch of 7 junction bases matches TRBD1. The sequence was collected from a woman aged 45 to 65 who had recovered from COVID-19. The CDR3 reads CATSTEQGPYEQYF. The nucleotide sequence is given as TGTGCCACCTCAACAGAACAGGGGCCCTACGAGCAGTACTTC.